This entry lists 10 T cell receptor beta chains sequenced from one sample in a study of T cell responses to AZD1222 COVID-19 vaccine. The table came from immunoSEQ multiplex PCR; TCRdb's copy has only in-frame clones and leaves some out. The table lists roughly 130,000 clones, roughly 85% of them singletons. Sequencing was performed on peripheral blood, taken on day 0 of AZD1222 vaccination. The receptors shown here come from an adult in good health.

The gene calls are TRBV9 and TRBJ2-1; a weak D match, TRBD2 (5 bases). Germline V CDR1 and CDR2: SGDLS, YYNGEE. The V and J ends lost 3 bases and 4 bases respectively, with 8 bases between them. CDR3 size: 13 residues. The CDR3 reads CASSGGLYNEQFF. CDR3 bases: TGTGCCAGCAGCGGCGGGCTTTACAATGAGCAGTTCTTC.

The CDR3 region is CASSLRKDSIYGYTF. The CDR3 DNA follows: TGCGCCAGCAGCTTGCGAAAGGACAGTATTTATGGCTACACCTTC. The chain joins TRBV5-1 to TRBJ1-2; tentative D call: TRBD1 (6 bases). The CDR3 is 15 residues long. CDR1 SGHRS and CDR2 YFSETQ come from the germline V gene. V was clipped by 1 base and J by 5 bases, with 15 bases between them.

This clone showed up just a few times. The chain uses TRBV19 and TRBJ1-2; TRBD1 matches at 10 bases. Germline V gene sequence: CDR1 LNHDA, CDR2 SQIVND (reference sequence). The CDR3 spans 16 residues. Trimming cost V 5 bases and J 4 bases; bases outside gene matches: 10. CDR3 sequence reads: CASSLGTGVLLYGYTF. CDR3 in DNA: TGTGCCAGTAGTCTCGGGACAGGGGTTCTACTCTATGGCTACACCTTC.

The CDR3 nucleotides read TGTGCCAGCAGTTACTTAGGCAGGTATCTTATGCAGCCCCAGCATTTT. Translated, it gives CASSYLGRYLMQPQHF. The chain carries TRBV6-2 or TRBV6-3 and TRBJ1-5; no reliable D call. This CDR3 comprises 16 residues. V was shortened by 1 base and J by 7 bases, with 17 bases between the two germline ends. Germline CDR1 MNHEY, CDR2 SVGEGT.

CDR3 nucleotide sequence: TGTGCCACCAGCAGAGGGAGGCAGGGGATTGGATCCTACGAGCAGTACTTC. As protein: CATSRGRQGIGSYEQYF. The chain has TRBV15 and TRBJ2-7; tentative D call: TRBD1 (6 bases). Trimming left V 1 base short and J 1 base short, with 17 bases between. The CDR3 contains 17 residues. Germline CDR1 LNHNV, CDR2 YYDKDF (reference sequence).

The gene calls are TRBV15 and TRBJ1-1; a weak D match, TRBD1 (5 bases). CDR1 is LNHNV, CDR2 YYDKDF, per germline (reference sequence). The CDR3 runs 11 residues. V gave up 5 bases and J gave up 6 bases, with 7 bases separating them. CDR3 region: CATSWGAEAFF. CDR3 DNA sequence: TGTGCCACCAGCTGGGGCGCTGAAGCTTTCTTT.

There are a few counts of this clone. This rearrangement joins TRBV20-1 to TRBJ1-1; D remains unclear. The CDR3 extends over 9 amino acids. Germline loops: CDR1 DFQATT, CDR2 SNEGSKA (reference sequence). The CDR3 nucleotides read TGCAGCGTGGACCGTGAAGCTTTCTTT. Translating it yields CSVDREAFF.

This chain uses TRBV5-8 with TRBJ2-2; no reliable D call. CDR3 length: 13 residues. Germline loops: CDR1 SGHTS, CDR2 YDEGEE. V lost 4 bases and J lost 6, with 10 bases in between. This CDR3 reads CASSPDWAGELFF. The DNA of the CDR3 is TGTGCCAGCAGCCCGGATTGGGCCGGGGAGCTGTTTTTT.

The gene calls are TRBV11-3 and TRBJ2-5; TRBD2 agrees at 8 bases. With V trimmed by 5 bases and J by 6 bases, 5 bases remained unmatched. Looked up from germline, CDR1 is SGHNT and CDR2 is YENEEA. The length of the CDR3 is 13 residues. The chain's CDR3 is CASSPRLAKTQYF. CDR3 sequence (DNA): TGTGCCAGCAGCCCACGACTAGCGAAGACCCAGTACTTC.

V and J are TRBV7-3 and TRBJ1-2; D might be TRBD1 (5 bases). The CDR3 contains 15 residues. CDR1 and CDR2 (germline): SGHTA, FQGTGA. Trimming removed 3 bases from V and 4 bases from J, with 15 bases in between. The chain's CDR3 is CASSFSRARAYGYTF. CDR3 coding DNA: TGTGCCAGCAGCTTCTCCAGGGCTAGGGCCTATGGCTACACCTTC.